This T cell receptor (beta chain) came from a study of cytomegalovirus exposure and HLA in healthy donors (TCRdb year 2017). Background on the whole study: According to a later analysis, the roughly 120 validation repertoires were produced on the same platform as the 666 repertoires of the first cohort. The aim of the study was to test whether cataloging public T cell receptors could identify signatures of past pathogen exposure. Along with the roughly 670-subject first cohort, a separate validation cohort of more than 90 different subjects was used. The study combined high-throughput TCR immunosequencing, statistical association of individual TCRs with disease status, and machine learning to predict cytomegalovirus infection status. Study-wide conclusions, independent of this receptor: According to the authors, the approach could potentially be generalized to other disease states and immunological phenotypes. The study gave a list of 150 to 200 TCR beta chains associated with cytomegalovirus. Cytomegalovirus status was reported to be diagnosed by the classifier with high specificity and sensitivity in both the original and validation cohorts. A later analysis lacked HLA typing for the validation cohort, so it scored co-occurrence in that cohort across all 120 repertoires. Of the cluster scores, 90% to 95% were above 0 in a later analysis, which found that TCRs clustered in the first cohort also tended to co-occur in the 120 validation repertoires. While some public TCRs were present in many individuals, most TCR sequences turned up only very rarely across donors. In vitro tests confirmed that a few of the cytomegalovirus-associated TCR beta chains recognize cytomegalovirus antigens.

Note on this clone: No cognate antigen has been identified for it. No much larger clone is present one base from it, and per-base qualities are unavailable.

The library was produced with the immunoSEQ multiplex PCR assay. In the authors' own workflow: A statistical classification framework was developed to diagnose cytomegalovirus status using the catalog of TCR beta chain sequences. TCRdb retrieved this table from immuneACCESS and kept in-frame rearrangements only. Not all clones are present; in checked studies, unresolved V genes account for under half, and no reason is known for the remainder. The V and J calls and clone size come from that table; D and trimming were worked out from the DNA. Present in this sample are 150,000 to 200,000 clones, around nine tenths of which were seen just once. The ten largest clones take up 2% to 3% of the sample. Sequences SGDLS (CDR1) and YYNGEE (CDR2) are obtained from the germline V gene. V ends up 0 bases short and J 3 bases short, with an unmatched junction base count of 11. The CDR3 runs 18 residues from the cysteine to the phenylalanine. The read is trimmed to its CDR3 DNA, 54 bases read in frame from base 1.

The donors were included in the validation cohort of roughly 130 subjects, a group kept apart from the approximately 690-subject first cohort. The receptor's source is a man younger than 30 in good health and CMV-seropositive. The chain links TRBV9 with TRBJ1-2; TRBD1 fits 10 bases in the junction. The sequenced sample was PBMCs. At the DNA level, the sequence is TGTGCCAGCAGCGTAGACCCCTCGGGGACAGGGGTTGACTATGGCTACACCTTC. It translates as CASSVDPSGTGVDYGYTF.